This T cell receptor beta chain was documented in a study of neurological immune-mediated disorders. Germline values: CDR1 SGHDT, CDR2 YYEEEE. The V and J ends lost 0 bases and 6 bases respectively, with 16 bases between them. There are 15 residues in the CDR3. This clonotype came up once. One base away lies a much larger clone, so this may be a sequencing read error. Unsorted libraries were prepared from 2 million PBMCs that had been stored at -80 C. In TCRdb, the 5' RACE reads were re-called with MiXCR into one record per CDR3 protein. The sample includes about 120,000 distinct CDR3 sequences, more than 2.5% of them seen just once.

The source is a woman in her twenties or thirties with multiple sclerosis. The specimen sequenced was PBMCs. V gene TRBV5-6 combines with J gene TRBJ2-7, with D possibly being TRBD1 (6 bases). As DNA, the CDR3 is TGTGCCAGCAGCTTGGACCCGGACAGAATTGGCGAGCAGTACTTC. The encoded protein is CASSLDPDRIGEQYF.